The 24 T cell receptor beta chains listed next were all sequenced from one sample in a study of cytomegalovirus exposure and HLA in healthy donors (dated by TCRdb to 2016 to 2017). The library was prepared using the immunoSEQ multiplex PCR assay. The multiplex PCR relied on a mix of 60 forward primers for TCR Vbeta segments and 13 reverse primers for TCR Jbeta segments. The table was pulled from immuneACCESS by TCRdb, which kept in-frame rearrangements only. Such tables lose some clones; where checked, under half of the loss comes from unresolved V genes, and the rest has no known cause. Here the sample has some 200,000 clones; approximately 78% occur a single time. The ten largest clones represent approximately 0.8% of the sample. Sequenced input: PBMCs. Source of these receptors: a woman aged 18-29 years in good health and CMV-seronegative.

V is TRBV11-2 and J is TRBJ1-1; no reliable D call. From germline, CDR1 is SGHAT and CDR2 FQNNGV. Deletions cut 5 bases from V and 1 base from J, with 11 bases between. The CDR3 runs 14 residues. In DNA form, the CDR3 reads TGTGCCAGCAGCCCCACCAGAAGGAACACTGAAGCTTTCTTT. Translating it yields CASSPTRRNTEAFF.

This clone was observed a handful of times. V usage is TRBV5-6 and J usage is TRBJ1-1; D remains unclear. There are 11 residues in the CDR3. Germline lookup yields CDR1 SGHDT and CDR2 YYEEEE. V lost 4 bases to trimming and J lost 7 bases, with 8 bases between them. Here the CDR3 reads CASSIYSEAFF. As DNA, the CDR3 is TGTGCCAGCAGCATTTACAGTGAAGCTTTCTTT.

This chain connects TRBV7-2 to TRBJ1-2; 12 nucleotides line up with TRBD1. The CDR3 is 16 amino acids. V dropped 6 bases and J dropped 4; count of bases not matched to a gene: 9. Germline assignment: CDR1 SGHTA and CDR2 FQGNSA. The CDR3 sequence: CASRRDRGPLSYGYTF. The DNA for the CDR3 is TGTGCCAGCAGGAGGGACAGGGGGCCCCTATCCTATGGCTACACCTTC. Looking up the rest from reference TRBV7-2 and TRBJ1-2 gives the full variable domain: GAGVSQSPSNKVTEKGKDVELRCDPISGHTALYWYRQSLGQGLEFLIYFQGNSAPDKSGLPSDRFSAERTGGSVSTLTIQRTQQEDSAVYLCASRRDRGPLSYGYTFGSGTRLTVV.

The chain combines TRBV19 with TRBJ1-1, with D uncertain. The CDR3 runs 15 residues. CDR1 and CDR2 (germline): LNHDA, SQIVND (reference sequence). V was cut by 6 bases and J by 1 base, with 15 bases left in between. CDR3 in DNA: TGTGCCAGTAGCCCAACCCAGGTGGGGAACACTGAAGCTTTCTTT. As protein: CASSPTQVGNTEAFF. Together with reference TRBV19 and TRBJ1-1, the CDR3 gives the full variable domain: DGGITQSPKYLFRKEGQNVTLSCEQNLNHDAMYWYRQDPGQGLRLIYYSQIVNDFQKGDIAEGYSVSREKKESFPLTVTSAQKNPTAFYLCASSPTQVGNTEAFFGQGTRLTVV.

V usage is TRBV5-6 and J usage is TRBJ2-7; the match to TRBD2 covers 12 bases. The CDR3 is made up of 17 amino acids. J gave up 1 base and V 4 bases, and 9 bases lay outside the gene matches. Germline CDR1 and CDR2: SGHDT and YYEEEE. The CDR3 DNA reads as TGTGCCAGCAGCCGACTAGCGGGAGCTAAGGGATCCTACGAGCAGTACTTC. Its protein product is CASSRLAGAKGSYEQYF.

This chain links TRBV18 with TRBJ1-6; 8 nucleotides align to TRBD1. This CDR3 has 15 amino acids. V gave up 3 bases and J gave up 8 bases; unmatched junction bases: 6. Per germline, CDR1 KGHSH and CDR2 LQKENI. The CDR3 spells CASSPMDREDSPLHF. As DNA, the CDR3 is TGTGCCAGCTCACCGATGGACAGGGAAGATTCACCCCTCCACTTT.

J is TRBJ2-5 and V is TRBV28; unclear D gene. Trimming left V 4 bases short and J 2 bases short, with 17 bases between. CDR1 is MDHEN and CDR2 is SYDVKM in the germline V gene. This CDR3 contains 16 residues. The CDR3 DNA reads as TGTGCCAGCAGTTCCCGCCAACCGGGTGTGCAAGAGACCCAGTACTTC. Translating it yields CASSSRQPGVQETQYF.

This clone was seen a single time. V and J are TRBV10-1 and TRBJ2-1; D is ambiguous. The CDR3 runs to 13 residues. The germline V gene encodes CDR1 WNHNN and CDR2 SYGVQD (reference sequence). V was clipped by 2 bases and J by 5 bases, with 7 bases between them. CDR3 sequence reads: CASSELDNNEQFF. The CDR3 region has the DNA TGCGCCAGCAGTGAGCTAGATAACAATGAGCAGTTCTTC.

In its sample, this clone was seen once. The J gene is TRBJ2-5, the V gene TRBV7-2; D perhaps matches TRBD2 (5 bases). Germline V gene lookup returns CDR1 SGHTA and CDR2 FQGNSA. V lost 5 bases and J 5 bases, leaving 21 bases between the germline ends. The CDR3 runs to 16 residues. CDR3 loop: CASSPDSSGWEETQYF. The CDR3 DNA reads as TGTGCCAGCAGCCCAGATTCCTCGGGGTGGGAGGAGACCCAGTACTTC. The full variable domain, with the rest looked up from reference TRBV7-2 and TRBJ2-5, is GAGVSQSPSNKVTEKGKDVELRCDPISGHTALYWYRQSLGQGLEFLIYFQGNSAPDKSGLPSDRFSAERTGGSVSTLTIQRTQQEDSAVYLCASSPDSSGWEETQYFGPGTRLLVL.

The chain joins TRBV5-1 to TRBJ1-5; no clear D. With 1 base removed from V and 5 bases from J, the gap between germline ends came to 7 bases. Germline values: CDR1 SGHRS, CDR2 YFSETQ. This CDR3 comprises 13 residues. The CDR3 loop is CASSLSGDQPQHF. The CDR3 DNA sequence: TGCGCCAGCAGCTTGTCAGGTGATCAGCCCCAGCATTTT.

The chain carries TRBV28 and TRBJ1-2; D is unresolved. Germline CDR1 is MDHEN and CDR2 is SYDVKM. The CDR3 length is 14 residues. V shed 3 bases and J shed 4 bases, with 12 bases lying between them. The CDR3 here is CASSLANRPYGYTF. The CDR3 coding sequence is TGTGCCAGCAGTTTGGCAAATCGTCCCTATGGCTACACCTTC.

The V call is TRBV13, the J call TRBJ2-3, with 14 positions matching TRBD2. The CDR3 covers 17 residues. After removal of 6 bases from V and 3 bases from J, the junction contained 8 bases not matched to a gene. The germline CDR1 and CDR2 sequences are PRHDT and FYEKMQ (reference sequence). The CDR3 DNA reads as TGTGCCAGCAGGTGGACTAGCGGGGGGACGGGGACAGATACGCAGTATTTT. Protein product: CASRWTSGGTGTDTQYF.

The chain employs TRBV6-5 and TRBJ1-5, with D uncertain. The CDR3 extends over 15 amino acids. The germline CDR1 and CDR2 sequences are MNHEY and SVGAGI. V lost 7 bases to trimming and J lost 2 bases, with 15 bases between them. DNA of the CDR3: TGTGCCAGCAAGGTAGCGGGCTTTGGCAATCAGCCCCAGCATTTT. This gives the protein CASKVAGFGNQPQHF.

CDR3: CASSRTGGSYEQYF. CDR3 DNA sequence: TGCGCCAGCAGCCGGACTGGCGGGTCCTACGAGCAGTACTTC. The V and J genes are TRBV5-1 and TRBJ2-5; TRBD2 might be the D (5 bases). TRBJ2-7 explains the end of the DNA better; the J call may be wrong. The CDR3 runs 14 residues. CDR1 is SGHRS, CDR2 YFSETQ, per germline.

The chain carries TRBV6-1 and TRBJ2-2; 11 bases align to TRBD2. V dropped 9 bases and J dropped 1; count of bases not matched to a gene: 4. The CDR3 sequence is 15 residues long. CDR1 is MNHNS, CDR2 SASEGT, per germline. The CDR3 region has the DNA TGTGCCAGTAGACTAGCGGGATTGAACACCGGGGAGCTGTTTTTT. Amino acid sequence: CASRLAGLNTGELFF.

This clone occurred a few times. This chain links TRBV6-5 with TRBJ1-2; maybe TRBD1 (5 bases). Trimming removed 5 bases at V and 4 bases at J, with 17 bases between. This CDR3 is 15 amino acids long. Germline values: CDR1 MNHEY, CDR2 SVGAGI. The CDR3: CASSAVGARGYGYTF. The CDR3 DNA follows: TGTGCCAGCAGTGCGGTAGGGGCGCGGGGCTATGGCTACACCTTC.

V and J are TRBV2 and TRBJ2-5; 9 bases map to TRBD2. The V segment lost 6 bases and the J segment 4 bases; nucleotides outside the gene matches: 9. The CDR3 sequence is 15 residues long. The V gene's germline CDR1 is SNHLY and CDR2 FYNNEI. The CDR3 spells CASRAPSGAGETQYF. The DNA for the CDR3 is TGTGCCAGCAGAGCTCCTAGCGGGGCGGGAGAGACCCAGTACTTC.

This clone was recorded once. The chain employs TRBV5-4 and TRBJ1-2, with TRBD1 matching 7 bases. The germline V gene has CDR1 SGHNT and CDR2 YYREEE (reference sequence). V lost 4 bases, J lost 6 bases, and 15 bases stayed unmatched. There are 16 residues in the CDR3. The CDR3 is CASSLLPGQGGDGYTF. The CDR3 DNA reads TGTGCCAGCAGCCTACTCCCTGGGCAGGGGGGCGATGGCTACACCTTC.

This clone was counted a single time. The chain combines TRBV18 with TRBJ1-5; 11 bases are shared with TRBD1. The CDR3 length is 16 residues. Per germline, CDR1 KGHSH and CDR2 LQKENI. The ends lost 3 bases at V and 4 bases at J; junction bases unmatched: 5. Here the CDR3 reads CASSPMGQGENQPQHF. The CDR3 nucleotides read TGTGCCAGCTCACCCATGGGACAGGGGGAAAATCAGCCCCAGCATTTT.

The chain is built from TRBV5-8 and TRBJ2-7; a weak D match, TRBD2 (6 bases). Trimming took off 4 bases at V and 3 bases at J, with 17 bases between the two ends. The CDR3 spans 15 residues. Germline V gene sequence: CDR1 SGHTS, CDR2 YDEGEE. In DNA, the CDR3 is TGTGCCAGCAGCACAAGGGGAGGCCACCTCTACGAGCAGTACTTC. This encodes CASSTRGGHLYEQYF.

This clone was detected only once. V and J are TRBV28 and TRBJ1-2; D possibly corresponds to TRBD1 (5 bases). CDR3 length equals 14 residues. CDR1 MDHEN and CDR2 SYDVKM come from the germline V gene. Trimming removed 4 bases at V and 0 bases at J, with 9 bases between. CDR3 coding DNA: TGTGCCAGCAGTTCGCAGGACACTAACTATGGCTACACCTTC. Protein: CASSSQDTNYGYTF.

The chain uses TRBV5-4 and TRBJ1-1, with D maybe TRBD1 (5 bases). V dropped 4 bases and J dropped 2 bases, with 9 bases sitting between them. The CDR3 length is 13 residues. Germline CDR1 is SGHNT and CDR2 is YYREEE (reference sequence). The CDR3 DNA reads TGTGCCAGCAGCCGGGACTCTAACACTGAAGCTTTCTTT. Its translation is CASSRDSNTEAFF.

This clone was recorded only once. V usage is TRBV9 and J usage is TRBJ1-1; D remains ambiguous. This CDR3 is 14 amino acids long. Germline V gene data show CDR1 as SGDLS and CDR2 as YYNGEE. V was clipped by 1 base and J by 1 base, with 8 bases between them. The CDR3 here is CASSVQASNTEAFF. The DNA of the CDR3 is TGTGCCAGCAGCGTACAGGCGTCGAACACTGAAGCTTTCTTT.

This clone was recorded a few times. The rearrangement links TRBV6-6 to TRBJ1-1; a weak D match, TRBD1 (5 bases). The germline gives CDR1 MNHNY, CDR2 SVGAGI (reference sequence). V was cut by 0 bases and J by 0 bases, with 8 bases left in between. The CDR3 totals 15 residues. CDR3 DNA sequence: TGTGCCAGCAGTTACTCTACAGGACTGAACACTGAAGCTTTCTTT. Amino acid sequence: CASSYSTGLNTEAFF.